This is a list of T cell receptor beta chains from one sample in a study of blood T cell repertoires in COVID-19. The data were produced by immunoSEQ multiplex PCR, yet TCRdb's version contains in-frame clones alone and is incomplete. The sample records under 250,000 clones, approximately 89% being singletons. Material for sequencing was PBMCs or T cells enriched from blood (not recorded which). Receptors were obtained from a woman aged 40 to 55 who had been exposed to COVID-19. The CDR3 runs from the conserved cysteine through the conserved F or W. Only some rows state a clone size, as once, few, many or a class for expanded clones.

v_call,clone_size,j_call,cdr3_aa
TRBV5-4,NA,TRBJ2-3,CASSHDSPDTQYF
TRBV16,NA,TRBJ1-4,CASSRDREKLFF
TRBV5-6,NA,TRBJ2-2,CASSLIRHGELFF
TRBV12-3/TRBV12-4,NA,TRBJ1-5,CASSSLLAQPQHF
TRBV19,NA,TRBJ2-2,CASTGFRTGGLENTGELFF
TRBV11-2,NA,TRBJ1-2,CASSLRRGAGGAYGYTF
TRBV7-3,NA,TRBJ2-2,CASSLVTTGELFF
TRBV5-1,NA,TRBJ1-4,CASSRGGSTNEKLFF
TRBV27,NA,TRBJ1-4,CASMEGGREKLFF
TRBV4-3,NA,TRBJ2-1,CASSQAPDEQFF
TRBV7-9,NA,TRBJ1-6,CASSLSGVGNSPLHF
TRBV2,NA,TRBJ1-2,CASSVQGLGYTF
TRBV28,NA,TRBJ1-3,CASTLGGGGTIYF
TRBV5-4,NA,TRBJ1-6,CASSPDTRLNSPLHF
TRBV5-5,NA,TRBJ1-1,CASSQGGFSEAFF
TRBV7-3,NA,TRBJ2-3,CASSARTGVTDTQYF
TRBV30,NA,TRBJ1-2,CAWSPGGQGNYGYTF
TRBV11-3,NA,TRBJ2-5,CASSFGGTGEGTQYF
TRBV6-5,NA,TRBJ1-2,CATTYRANYGYTF
TRBV15,NA,TRBJ1-2,CATSRGTEDYGYTF
TRBV4-3,NA,TRBJ1-6,CASSQENSFSPLHF
TRBV28,NA,TRBJ2-3,CASQTPYADTQYF
TRBV27,NA,TRBJ2-3,CATRTGPADTQYF
TRBV19,NA,TRBJ1-1,CASSIQGPNTEAFF
TRBV19,NA,TRBJ2-5,CASSKREGRGETQYF
TRBV10-3,NA,TRBJ2-2,CAISEGGRTNTGELFF
TRBV28,NA,TRBJ1-2,CASTTTVTRPVYGYTF
TRBV27,NA,TRBJ1-2,CASSGHGGRPGYTF
TRBV6-2/TRBV6-3,NA,TRBJ2-3,CASSWRFRTDTQYF
TRBV27,few,TRBJ2-7,CASSGAGTSEQYF
TRBV6-2/TRBV6-3,NA,TRBJ2-1,CASSYVADSDEQFF
TRBV6-4,few,TRBJ2-3,CASSDSAAGADTQYF
TRBV30,NA,TRBJ1-5,CAWSVGDLNQPQHF
TRBV28,NA,TRBJ2-1,CASSEQGAPYNEQFF
TRBV5-1,once,TRBJ2-1,CASSLFVLDEQFF
TRBV5-6,NA,TRBJ2-5,CASSFGTGYQETQYF
TRBV4-2,NA,TRBJ2-7,CASTSETYEQYF
TRBV12-3/TRBV12-4,NA,TRBJ2-1,CASSPGQKFF
TRBV19,NA,TRBJ2-3,CASSIHPSGTSATDTQYF
TRBV30,NA,TRBJ1-5,CAWSVQDNQPQHF
TRBV4-3,NA,TRBJ1-1,CASSGGGEGLNTEAFF
TRBV7-8,NA,TRBJ2-5,CASSAVSLRVGETQYF
TRBV5-1,NA,TRBJ1-4,CASSPRPRGEKLFF
TRBV19,few,TRBJ1-4,CASSIDRIGGVNEKLFF
TRBV28,NA,TRBJ1-2,CASSLPTGVYGYTF
TRBV5-6,NA,TRBJ2-7,CASSLFSGTYEQYF
TRBV11-2,NA,TRBJ1-2,CASSSLTVQAGTGYGYTF
TRBV5-4,NA,TRBJ2-5,CASSLRSQGQETQYF
TRBV19,few,TRBJ1-2,CASSIEWQGAGGYTF
TRBV11-3,NA,TRBJ2-2,CASSPPSGTIGELFF
TRBV27,NA,TRBJ2-1,CASSLRSGRAYNEQFF
TRBV7-9,NA,TRBJ1-4,CASSEAVDRVNEKLFF